The next 16 T cell receptor beta chains were all read from a single sample in a study of TIL therapy for anti-PD-1-resistant metastatic lung cancer. Sequencing used immunoSEQ v3. Only in-frame clones appear in the TCRdb table, and some are missing; sequencing was by immunoSEQ multiplex PCR. The sample comprises 57,000 or so clones, around 87% of which are singletons, and around 2.6% rests with the top ten. Time point in this sample: pre-treatment sample, taken before nivolumab and TIL therapy. Sequencing used blood, obtained at baseline. The source of these receptors is a person aged 25 to 85 with non-small cell lung cancer.

In its sample, this clone was seen once. The chain employs TRBV6-6 and TRBJ1-4; D remains unclear. Germline CDR1 is MNHNY and CDR2 is SVGAGI (reference sequence). V was clipped by 0 bases and J by 4 bases, with 12 bases between them. The CDR3 covers 16 residues. The CDR3, as DNA: TGTGCCAGCAGTTACTCATTGTCCCAGTATAATGAAAAACTGTTTTTT. Protein sequence: CASSYSLSQYNEKLFF.

This clone was seen only once. This chain uses TRBV4-1 with TRBJ2-7; D is unclear. Trimming removed 0 bases from V and 2 bases from J, with 11 bases in between. Looked up from germline, CDR1 is MGHRA and CDR2 is YSYEKL. The CDR3 runs 15 residues. The CDR3 bases are TGCGCCAGCAGCCAAGAGGCAATTCGGACCTACGAGCAGTACTTC. Its protein product is CASSQEAIRTYEQYF.

The chain links TRBV9 to TRBJ1-5, with TRBD1 matching over 7 bases. Trimming took 4 bases from V and 6 from J; bases not matched to a gene: 7. The CDR3 spans 14 residues. Germline CDR1 SGDLS, CDR2 YYNGEE. Here the CDR3 DNA reads TGTGCCAGCAGCCCGGGACAGCTCCCTCAGCCCCAGCATTTT. It codes for CASSPGQLPQPQHF.

The chain carries TRBV28 and TRBJ2-4; the D is unclear. Per germline, CDR1 MDHEN and CDR2 SYDVKM. The V gene lost 2 bases and the J gene lost 9 bases, with 11 bases spanning the gap. The CDR3 length is 13 residues. The CDR3 DNA reads as TGTGCCAGCAGTTTACAAGGAGTCGGCATTCAGTACTTC. It codes for CASSLQGVGIQYF. Based on the CDR3 plus reference TRBV28 and TRBJ2-4, the full variable domain is DVKVTQSSRYLVKRTGEKVFLECVQDMDHENMFWYRQDPGLGLRLIYFSYDVKMKEKGDIPEGYSVSREKKERFSLILESASTNQTSMYLCASSLQGVGIQYFGAGTRLSVL.

This chain connects TRBV19 to TRBJ1-5; tentative D call: TRBD1 (5 bases). In germline, CDR1 is LNHDA, CDR2 SQIVND (reference sequence). The length of the CDR3 is 16 residues. The ends were cut back, 7 bases at V and 2 bases at J, with 18 bases in the middle. The CDR3 DNA reads TGTGCCAGTACCACCTTGGGGGTCGGGGGCAATCAGCCCCAGCATTTT. This encodes CASTTLGVGGNQPQHF.

This clone is a singleton in its sample. Written as DNA, the CDR3 is TGTGCCAGCAGCATAGACAACAGGTTCCCTTCCACCCTAGCCAAAAACATTCAGTACTTC. This codes for CASSIDNRFPSTLAKNIQYF. This rearrangement joins TRBV21-1 to TRBJ2-4; the D call TRBD1 from the table was never checked on the DNA. TRBV21-1 is flagged as a pseudogene. The CDR3 is 20 amino acids.

The rearrangement uses TRBV27 and TRBJ2-7; 8 bases match TRBD1. Trimming at V came to 5 bases and at J to 6 bases, leaving 15 bases not matched to a gene. Germline V lookup: CDR1 MNHEY, CDR2 SMNVEV (reference sequence). The CDR3 runs to 16 residues. The CDR3 spells CASSQHWQGAFGEQYF. CDR3 coding DNA: TGTGCCAGCAGTCAGCATTGGCAGGGGGCTTTCGGCGAGCAGTACTTC.

The chain recombines TRBV5-5 with TRBJ1-4, with D possibly matching TRBD1 (6 bases). The V end lost 0 bases, the J end lost 4 bases, and 13 bases lay between the germline ends. The germline V gene has CDR1 SGHKS and CDR2 YYEKEE (reference sequence). CDR3 length: 16 residues. CDR3 in DNA: TGTGCCAGCAGCTTGGCACTGGACAGACGTAATGAAAAACTGTTTTTT. It yields the protein CASSLALDRRNEKLFF.

The rearrangement uses TRBV28 and TRBJ1-1; D may be TRBD1 (6 bases). The CDR3 has 16 residues. Germline V gives CDR1 MDHEN, CDR2 SYDVKM. The V end was cut by 3 bases, the J end by 3 bases, with 17 bases between. CDR3 bases: TGTGCCAGCAGTTTTGTCGGGGGCGCAGAGGACACTGAAGCTTTCTTT. Encoded protein: CASSFVGGAEDTEAFF.

The CDR3 DNA reads TGTGCCAGTAGTTTCGGCAGGGGGAACACTGAAGCTTTCTTT. Translating gives CASSFGRGNTEAFF. The genes are TRBV19 and TRBJ1-1, with a possible D match to TRBD1 (6 bases). CDR1 and CDR2 from the germline V gene are LNHDA and SQIVND (reference sequence). CDR3 length: 14 residues. Trimming took 5 bases from V and 1 from J, leaving 11 bases between them.

The gene calls are TRBV5-4 and TRBJ1-1; TRBD1 agrees at 8 bases. The CDR3 has 16 amino acids. The V segment lost 0 bases and the J segment 4 bases; nucleotides outside the gene matches: 8. Germline V gene data show CDR1 as SGHNT and CDR2 as YYREEE (reference sequence). CDR3 coding DNA: TGTGCCAGCAGCTTGGATTCAGGGGGCCTCGGCACTGAAGCTTTCTTT. The encoded protein is CASSLDSGGLGTEAFF.

The chain employs TRBV5-4 and TRBJ2-7; a possible D gene is TRBD2 (6 bases). The V end was cut by 5 bases, the J end by 0 bases, with 15 bases between. Germline V CDR1 and CDR2: SGHNT, YYREEE (reference sequence). The CDR3 covers 15 residues. CDR3: CASRRASEVSYEQYF. The CDR3 DNA sequence: TGTGCCAGCAGGCGCGCTAGCGAGGTCTCCTACGAGCAGTACTTC.

J is TRBJ1-2 and V is TRBV19; D is possibly TRBD1 (5 bases). CDR1 is LNHDA and CDR2 is SQIVND in the germline V gene (reference sequence). Trimming pared 5 bases from V and 6 bases from J, leaving 13 bases between. The CDR3 is made up of 13 amino acids. CDR3 sequence: CASSRGQGDGYTF. CDR3 nucleotides: TGTGCCAGTAGTCGTGGCCAGGGCGATGGCTACACCTTC. Supplemented by reference TRBV19 and TRBJ1-2, the full variable domain reads DGGITQSPKYLFRKEGQNVTLSCEQNLNHDAMYWYRQDPGQGLRLIYYSQIVNDFQKGDIAEGYSVSREKKESFPLTVTSAQKNPTAFYLCASSRGQGDGYTFGSGTRLTVV.

The gene calls are TRBV2 and TRBJ2-3, with TRBD2 matching 13 bases. V lost 3 bases to trimming and J lost 7 bases; unmatched junction nucleotides: 4. CDR3 size: 15 residues. Germline V lookup: CDR1 SNHLY, CDR2 FYNNEI. The CDR3 DNA sequence: TGTGCCAGCAGTGAGACTAGCGGGGGGCTTTATACGCAGTATTTT. Translation: CASSETSGGLYTQYF.

The V gene is TRBV5-1, the J gene TRBJ2-3, with TRBD2 matching over 7 bases. The CDR3 runs to 15 residues. V lost 4 bases and J lost 4; bases outside the gene matches: 9. CDR1 is SGHRS, CDR2 YFSETQ, per germline. The CDR3 protein is CASSPGLRESDTQYF. The DNA for the CDR3 is TGCGCCAGCAGCCCGGGTTTGCGGGAGTCAGATACGCAGTATTTT.

The DNA of the CDR3 is TGTGCCAGCTCACCTCCGACTAGCTACGAGCAGTACTTC. It specifies CASSPPTSYEQYF. The rearrangement links TRBV18 to TRBJ2-7, with TRBD2 as a possible D gene (6 bases). CDR1 is KGHSH and CDR2 is LQKENI in the germline V gene. This CDR3 is built from 13 residues. V lost 3 bases and J 3 bases, leaving 9 bases between the germline ends.